This T cell receptor beta chain was captured by sequencing in a study of T cell responses to AZD1222 COVID-19 vaccine. The study's findings and limits: Spike-specific TCR breadth and depth went up after people got two AZD1222 doses. Without day 14 samples, only post-peak T cell repertoires were studied. Baseline seropositivity characterized only a handful of AZD1222 recipients.

Details on this clone: Its matching antigen is unknown. Other nucleotide sequences in the sample specify the same CDR3.

The method was immunoSEQ multiplex PCR; TCRdb's version includes in-frame clones alone and lacks a portion of them. The sample has around 150,000 clones, about nine tenths seen once. The clonotype originates from an adult in good health. This material consisted of peripheral blood, taken on day 0 of AZD1222 vaccination.

CDR3 region: CASSSRAEQFF. The DNA of the CDR3 is TGTGCCAGCAGTTCACGGGCCGAGCAGTTCTTC. V usage is TRBV12-3 or TRBV12-4 and J usage is TRBJ2-1; D is uncertain. Trimming left V 4 bases short and J 10 bases short, with 8 bases between. The CDR3 extends over 11 amino acids.